The clone carrying this T cell receptor beta chain was observed a few times. What it recognizes is unknown. The sample originates from a study of cytomegalovirus exposure and HLA in healthy donors. At the level of the study: Findings of an earlier analysis included around 100 million unique TCR beta sequences from around 180 million T cells. Points from the study as a whole: A later examination showed that TCR association rates differed by HLA locus, with DRB1 most and HLA-C fewest. The authors listed some 160 TCR beta chains as cytomegalovirus-associated. Analyses of presence and absence presupposed an approximately uniform sequencing depth across donors.

60 Vbeta and 13 Jbeta primers were used in PCR. The protocol was immunoSEQ multiplex PCR, while the TCRdb copy is restricted to in-frame clones and leaves out a portion. The sample lists about 110,000 clones; over 75% were seen once. In germline, CDR1 is SGHRS, CDR2 YFSETQ. The trim removed 1 base at V and 5 bases at J, leaving 5 bases unmatched. The CDR3 covers 14 residues. This clonotype originated in a woman aged 40 to 49 in good health and CMV-seropositive. The source material was PBMCs. The V gene is TRBV5-1, the J gene TRBJ2-7; 8 bases map to TRBD2. The CDR3 is CASSLRSGSHEQYF. CDR3 in DNA: TGCGCCAGCAGCTTGAGAAGCGGGAGTCACGAGCAGTACTTC. Drawing the rest from reference TRBV5-1 and TRBJ2-7, the complete variable domain is KAGVTQTPRYLIKTRGQQVTLSCSPISGHRSVSWYQQTPGQGLQFLFEYFSETQRNKGNFPGRFSGRQFSNSRSEMNVSTLELGDSALYLCASSLRSGSHEQYFGPGTRLTVT.